Described below is a single T cell receptor (beta chain) sequence and its context. This entry is derived from a study of cytomegalovirus exposure and HLA in healthy donors. The PCR had 60 Vbeta and 13 Jbeta primers. Profiled with immunoSEQ multiplex PCR; TCRdb holds only in-frame clones, not every one. The table shows around 150,000 clones, with less than 80% occurring only once. Germline values: CDR1 PRHDT, CDR2 FYEKMQ (reference sequence). With 6 bases removed from V and 0 bases from J, the gap between germline ends came to 21 bases. The CDR3 contains 18 residues. Sequenced material: PBMCs. This chain joins TRBV13 and TRBJ1-3; D ambiguous. This TCR was recovered from a female donor in good health and CMV-seropositive. For the CDR3, the DNA is TGTGCCAGCAGGCAGCGGGGAGATGGTCGATACTCTGGAAACACCATATATTTT. Its translation: CASRQRGDGRYSGNTIYF. Complete variable domain (other parts from reference TRBV13 and TRBJ1-3): AAGVIQSPRHLIKEKRETATLKCYPIPRHDTVYWYQQGPGQDPQFLISFYEKMQSDKGSIPDRFSAQQFSDYHSELNMSSLELGDSALYFCASRQRGDGRYSGNTIYFGEGSWLTVV.